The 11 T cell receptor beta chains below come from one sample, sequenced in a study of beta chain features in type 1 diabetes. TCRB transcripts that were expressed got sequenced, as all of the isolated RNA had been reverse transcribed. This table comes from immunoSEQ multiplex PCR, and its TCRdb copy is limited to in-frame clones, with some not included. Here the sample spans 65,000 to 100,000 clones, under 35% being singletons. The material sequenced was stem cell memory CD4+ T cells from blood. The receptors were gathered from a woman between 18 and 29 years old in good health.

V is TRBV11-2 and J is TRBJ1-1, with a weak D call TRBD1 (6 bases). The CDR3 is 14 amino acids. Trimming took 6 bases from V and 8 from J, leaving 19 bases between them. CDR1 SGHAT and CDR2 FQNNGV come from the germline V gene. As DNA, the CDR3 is TGTGCCAGCAGGTCAATCCGGGGGGGCGGAGAAGCTTTCTTT. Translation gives CASRSIRGGGEAFF.

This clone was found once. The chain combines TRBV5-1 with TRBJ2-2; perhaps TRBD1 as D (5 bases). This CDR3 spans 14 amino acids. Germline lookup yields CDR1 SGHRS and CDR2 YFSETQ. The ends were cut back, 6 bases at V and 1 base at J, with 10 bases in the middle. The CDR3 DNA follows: TGCGCCAGCACCCCCACAGGGAACACCGGGGAGCTGTTTTTT. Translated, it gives CASTPTGNTGELFF.

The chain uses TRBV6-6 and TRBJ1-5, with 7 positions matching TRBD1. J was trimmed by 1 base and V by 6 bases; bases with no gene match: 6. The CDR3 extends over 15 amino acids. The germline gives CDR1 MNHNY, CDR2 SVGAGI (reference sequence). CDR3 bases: TGTGCCAGCAGATTACAGGGGACGAGCAATCAGCCCCAGCATTTT. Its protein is CASRLQGTSNQPQHF.

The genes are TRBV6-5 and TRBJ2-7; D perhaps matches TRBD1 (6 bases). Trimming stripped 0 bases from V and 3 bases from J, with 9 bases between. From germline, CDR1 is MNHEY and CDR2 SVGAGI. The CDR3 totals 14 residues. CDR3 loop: CASSYSGDNYEQYF. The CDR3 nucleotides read TGTGCCAGCAGTTACTCCGGGGACAACTACGAGCAGTACTTC.

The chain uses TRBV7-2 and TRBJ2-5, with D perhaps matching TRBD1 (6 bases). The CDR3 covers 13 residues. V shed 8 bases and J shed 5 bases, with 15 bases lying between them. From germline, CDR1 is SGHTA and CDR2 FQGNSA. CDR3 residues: CASASGEMETQYF. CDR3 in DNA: TGTGCCAGCGCATCAGGGGAAATGGAGACCCAGTACTTC.

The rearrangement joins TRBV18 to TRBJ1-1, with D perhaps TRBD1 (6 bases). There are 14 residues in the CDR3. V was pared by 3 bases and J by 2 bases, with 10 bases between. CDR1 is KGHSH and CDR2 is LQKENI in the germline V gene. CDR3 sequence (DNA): TGTGCCAGCTCACCGTCAGGGGTAAACACTGAAGCTTTCTTT. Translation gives CASSPSGVNTEAFF.

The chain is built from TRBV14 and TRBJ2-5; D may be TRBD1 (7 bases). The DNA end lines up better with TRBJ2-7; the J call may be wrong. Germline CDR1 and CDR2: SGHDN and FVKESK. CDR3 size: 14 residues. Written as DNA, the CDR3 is TGTGCCAGCAGCCTAGGAGGGGGCTCATACGAGCAGTACTTC. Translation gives CASSLGGGSYEQYF.

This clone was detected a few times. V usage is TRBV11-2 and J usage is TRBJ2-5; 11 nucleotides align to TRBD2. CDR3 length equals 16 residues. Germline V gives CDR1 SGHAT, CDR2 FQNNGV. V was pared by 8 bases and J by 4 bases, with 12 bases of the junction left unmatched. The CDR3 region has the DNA TGTGCCAGCGGAAATACTAGCGGGAGTAGAGGAGAGACCCAGTACTTC. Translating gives CASGNTSGSRGETQYF.

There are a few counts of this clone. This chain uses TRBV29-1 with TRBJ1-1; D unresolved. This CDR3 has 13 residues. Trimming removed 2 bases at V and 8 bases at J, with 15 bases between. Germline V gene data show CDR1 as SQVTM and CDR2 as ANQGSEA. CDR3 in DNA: TGCAGCGTTGAAAAACAGCCCGAACAGGAAGCTTTCTTT. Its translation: CSVEKQPEQEAFF.

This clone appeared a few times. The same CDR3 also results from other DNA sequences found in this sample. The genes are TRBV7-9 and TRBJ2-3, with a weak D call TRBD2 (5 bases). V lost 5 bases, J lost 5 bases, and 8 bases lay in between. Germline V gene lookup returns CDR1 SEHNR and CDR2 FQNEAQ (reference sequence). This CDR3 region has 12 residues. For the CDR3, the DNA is TGTGCCAGCAGCCCCGGAGGAGATACGCAGTATTTT. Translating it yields CASSPGGDTQYF. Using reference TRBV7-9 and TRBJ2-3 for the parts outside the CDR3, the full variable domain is DTGVSQNPRHKITKRGQNVTFRCDPISEHNRLYWYRQTLGQGPEFLTYFQNEAQLEKSRLLSDRFSAERPKGSFSTLEIQRTEQGDSAMYLCASSPGGDTQYFGPGTRLTVL.

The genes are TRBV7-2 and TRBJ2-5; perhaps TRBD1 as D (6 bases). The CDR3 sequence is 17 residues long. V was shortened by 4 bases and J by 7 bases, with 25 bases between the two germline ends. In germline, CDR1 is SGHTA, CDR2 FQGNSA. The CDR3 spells CASSSHRFRDMRGTQYF. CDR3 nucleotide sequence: TGTGCCAGCAGCTCTCACCGGTTCCGGGACATGAGGGGGACCCAGTACTTC. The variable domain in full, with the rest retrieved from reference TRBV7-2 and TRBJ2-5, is GAGVSQSPSNKVTEKGKDVELRCDPISGHTALYWYRQSLGQGLEFLIYFQGNSAPDKSGLPSDRFSAERTGGSVSTLTIQRTQQEDSAVYLCASSSHRFRDMRGTQYFGPGTRLLVL.